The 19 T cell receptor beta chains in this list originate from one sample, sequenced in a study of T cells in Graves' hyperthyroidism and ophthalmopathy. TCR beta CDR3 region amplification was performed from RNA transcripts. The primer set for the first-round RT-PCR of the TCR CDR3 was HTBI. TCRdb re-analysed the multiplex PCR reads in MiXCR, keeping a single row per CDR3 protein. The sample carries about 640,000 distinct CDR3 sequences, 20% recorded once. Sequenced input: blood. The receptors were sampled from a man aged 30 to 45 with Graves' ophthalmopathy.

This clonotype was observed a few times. The CDR3 coding sequence is TGTGCCAGCAGTTACAAAACAGGGCTGGAGACCCAGTACTTC. This gives the protein CASSYKTGLETQYF. The chain carries TRBV6-5 and TRBJ2-5; D perhaps matches TRBD1 (6 bases). The CDR3 runs to 14 residues. From germline, CDR1 is MNHEY and CDR2 SVGAGI. Trimming shortened V by 2 bases and J by 5 bases, and 12 bases separated the two germline ends.

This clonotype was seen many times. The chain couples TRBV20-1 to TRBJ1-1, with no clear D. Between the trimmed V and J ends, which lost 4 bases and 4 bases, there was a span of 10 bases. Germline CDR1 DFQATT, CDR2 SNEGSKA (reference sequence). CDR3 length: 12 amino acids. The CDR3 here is CSAIPSFTEAFF. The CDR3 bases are TGCAGTGCTATTCCGTCATTCACTGAAGCTTTCTTT.

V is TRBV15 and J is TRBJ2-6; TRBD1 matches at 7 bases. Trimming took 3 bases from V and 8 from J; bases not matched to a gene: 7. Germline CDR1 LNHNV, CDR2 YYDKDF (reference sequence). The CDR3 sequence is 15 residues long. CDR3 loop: CATSRDRIWTNVLTF. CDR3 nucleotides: TGTGCCACCAGCAGGGACAGGATCTGGACCAACGTCCTGACTTTC.

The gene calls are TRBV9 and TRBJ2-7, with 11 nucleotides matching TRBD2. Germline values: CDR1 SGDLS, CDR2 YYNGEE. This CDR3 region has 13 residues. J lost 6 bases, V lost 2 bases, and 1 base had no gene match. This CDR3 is CASSVSGRAEQYF. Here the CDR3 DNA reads TGTGCCAGCAGCGTTAGCGGGAGGGCCGAGCAGTACTTC.

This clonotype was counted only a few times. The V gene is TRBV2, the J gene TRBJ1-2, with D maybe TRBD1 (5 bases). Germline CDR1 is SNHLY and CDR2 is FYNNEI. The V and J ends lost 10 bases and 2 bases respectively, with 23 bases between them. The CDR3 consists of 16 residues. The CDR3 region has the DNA TGTGCCAACAGCCCCGGGGCCACGAAACGAAACTATGGCTACACCTTC. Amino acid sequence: CANSPGATKRNYGYTF.

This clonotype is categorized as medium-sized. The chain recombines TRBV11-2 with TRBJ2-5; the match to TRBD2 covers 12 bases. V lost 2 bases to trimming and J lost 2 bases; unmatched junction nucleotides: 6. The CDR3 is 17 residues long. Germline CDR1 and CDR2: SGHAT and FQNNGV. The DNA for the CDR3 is TGTGCCAGCAGCTTAAGCCTAGCGGGAGGGGGGCAAGAGACCCAGTACTTC. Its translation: CASSLSLAGGGQETQYF.

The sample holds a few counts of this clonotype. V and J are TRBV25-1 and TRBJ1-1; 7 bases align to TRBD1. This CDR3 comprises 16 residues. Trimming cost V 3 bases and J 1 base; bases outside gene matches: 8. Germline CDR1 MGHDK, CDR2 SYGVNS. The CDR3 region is CASSEWGAGGNTEAFF. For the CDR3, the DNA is TGTGCCAGCAGTGAGTGGGGGGCAGGGGGGAACACTGAAGCTTTCTTT.

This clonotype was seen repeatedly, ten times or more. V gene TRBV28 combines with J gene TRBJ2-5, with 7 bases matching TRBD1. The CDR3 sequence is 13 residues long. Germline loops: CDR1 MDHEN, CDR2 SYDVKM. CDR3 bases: TGTGCAACAACAGGGGCGTACCAAGAGACCCAGTACTTC. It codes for CATTGAYQETQYF.

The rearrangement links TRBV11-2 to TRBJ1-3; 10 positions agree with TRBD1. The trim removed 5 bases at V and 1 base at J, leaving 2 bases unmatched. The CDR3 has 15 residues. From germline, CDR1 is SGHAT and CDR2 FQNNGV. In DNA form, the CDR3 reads TGTGCCAGCAGCACGGGACAGGGGTCTGGAAACACCATATATTTT. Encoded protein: CASSTGQGSGNTIYF.

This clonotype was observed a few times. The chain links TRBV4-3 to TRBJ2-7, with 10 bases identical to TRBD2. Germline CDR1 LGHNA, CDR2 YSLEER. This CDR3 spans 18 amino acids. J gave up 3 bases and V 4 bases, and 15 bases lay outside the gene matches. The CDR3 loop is CASSLLASSGRAIYEQYF. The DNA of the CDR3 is TGCGCCAGCAGCCTACTGGCCTCGAGCGGGAGGGCCATCTACGAGCAGTACTTC.

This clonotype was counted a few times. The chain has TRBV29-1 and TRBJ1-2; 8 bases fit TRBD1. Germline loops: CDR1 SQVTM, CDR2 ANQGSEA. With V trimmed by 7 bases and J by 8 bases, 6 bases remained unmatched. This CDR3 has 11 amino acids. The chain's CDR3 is CSGQGARGYTF. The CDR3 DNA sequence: TGCAGCGGGCAGGGGGCAAGGGGCTACACCTTC.

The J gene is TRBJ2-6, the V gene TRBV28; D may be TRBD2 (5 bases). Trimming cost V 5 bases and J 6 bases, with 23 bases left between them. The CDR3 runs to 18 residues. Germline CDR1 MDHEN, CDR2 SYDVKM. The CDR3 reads CASSPLWLRAGSANVLTF. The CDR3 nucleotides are TGTGCCAGCAGTCCCCTCTGGCTGAGGGCCGGTTCGGCCAACGTCCTGACTTTC.

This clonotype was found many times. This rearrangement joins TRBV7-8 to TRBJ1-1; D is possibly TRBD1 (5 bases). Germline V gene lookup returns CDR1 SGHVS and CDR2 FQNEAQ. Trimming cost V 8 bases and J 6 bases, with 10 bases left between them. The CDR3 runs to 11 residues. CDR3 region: CASGGAAEAFF. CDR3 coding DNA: TGTGCCAGCGGAGGGGCGGCTGAAGCTTTCTTT. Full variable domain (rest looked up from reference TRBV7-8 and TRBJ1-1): GAGVSQSPRYKVAKRGQDVALRCDPISGHVSLFWYQQALGQGPEFLTYFQNEAQLDKSGLPSDRFFAERPEGSVSTLKIQRTQQEDSAVYLCASGGAAEAFFGQGTRLTVV.

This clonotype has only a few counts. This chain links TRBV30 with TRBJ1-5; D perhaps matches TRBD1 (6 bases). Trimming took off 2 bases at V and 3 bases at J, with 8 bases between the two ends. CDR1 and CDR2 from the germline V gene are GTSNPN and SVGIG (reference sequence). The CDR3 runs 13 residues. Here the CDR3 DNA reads TGTGCCTGGAGTAGACAGGACAATCAGCCCCAGCATTTT. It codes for CAWSRQDNQPQHF.

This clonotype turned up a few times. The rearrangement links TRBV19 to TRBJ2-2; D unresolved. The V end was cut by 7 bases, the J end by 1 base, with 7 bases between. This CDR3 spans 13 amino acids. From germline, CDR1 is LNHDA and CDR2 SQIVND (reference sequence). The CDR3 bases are TGTGCCAGTACCCCCGAGAACACCGGGGAGCTGTTTTTT. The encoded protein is CASTPENTGELFF.

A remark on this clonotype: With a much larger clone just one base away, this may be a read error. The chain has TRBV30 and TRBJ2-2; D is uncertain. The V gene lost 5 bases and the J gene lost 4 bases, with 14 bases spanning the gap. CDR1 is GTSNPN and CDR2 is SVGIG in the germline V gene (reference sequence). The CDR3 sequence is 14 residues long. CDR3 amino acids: CAWCTWAGTGELFF. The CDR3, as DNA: TGTGCCTGGTGCACCTGGGCAGGCACCGGGGAGCTGTTTTTT.

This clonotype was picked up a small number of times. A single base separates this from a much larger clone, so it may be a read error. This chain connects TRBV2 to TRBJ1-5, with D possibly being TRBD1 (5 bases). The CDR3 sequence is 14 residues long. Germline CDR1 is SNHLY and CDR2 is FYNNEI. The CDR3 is CASSTPGGNRPQHF. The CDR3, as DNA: TGTGCCAGCAGTACCCCGGGGGGTAATCGGCCCCAGCATTTT.

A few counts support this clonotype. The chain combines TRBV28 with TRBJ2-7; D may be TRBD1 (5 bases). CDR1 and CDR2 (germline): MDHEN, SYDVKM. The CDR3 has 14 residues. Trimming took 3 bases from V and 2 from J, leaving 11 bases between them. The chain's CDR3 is CASSFTAGTYEQYF. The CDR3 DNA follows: TGTGCCAGCAGTTTTACGGCAGGGACCTACGAGCAGTACTTC. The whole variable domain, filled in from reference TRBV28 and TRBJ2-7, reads DVKVTQSSRYLVKRTGEKVFLECVQDMDHENMFWYRQDPGLGLRLIYFSYDVKMKEKGDIPEGYSVSREKKERFSLILESASTNQTSMYLCASSFTAGTYEQYFGPGTRLTVT.

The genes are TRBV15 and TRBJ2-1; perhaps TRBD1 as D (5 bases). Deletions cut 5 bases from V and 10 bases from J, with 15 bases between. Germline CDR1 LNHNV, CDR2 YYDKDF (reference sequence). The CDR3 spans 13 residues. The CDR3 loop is CATSASTRQEQFF. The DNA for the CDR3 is TGTGCCACCAGCGCGTCAACGAGACAGGAGCAGTTCTTC.